This T cell receptor beta chain was identified during a study of T-cell memory formation after mild COVID-19. The overall study: Largely, the TCR clusters proved donor specific.

TCRdb processed the 5' RACE reads anew with MiXCR; each CDR3 protein has one entry. The top ten hold around 13% of the sample, which has a few hundred thousand distinct CDR3 sequences, around 21% seen once. CDR3 length: 15 residues. The V and J ends lost 6 bases and 6 bases, in that order; junction bases with no gene match: 8. The receptor's source is an adult woman who had mild COVID-19 (a few samples of this study predate the infection). Cell type and time point are not known. The genes are TRBV12-3 or TRBV12-4 and TRBJ1-6; 7 nucleotides line up with TRBD1. What was sequenced was PBMCs or a T cell subset sorted from them (not recorded which). The CDR3: CASSSRTGFNSPLHF. In nucleotides, the CDR3 is TGTGCCAGCAGCTCTAGGACAGGATTTAATTCACCCCTCCACTTT.